The entry that follows covers one TCR beta chain sequence. Seattle patients were enrolled during active infection and followed longitudinally. The entry originates in a study of blood T cell repertoires in COVID-19. On the study more broadly: Sites across the United States, Italy and Spain contributed samples from acute and convalescent COVID-19.

Original handling: Amplified reference gene primers provided the basis for estimating nucleated cell counts. The protocol was immunoSEQ multiplex PCR, while the TCRdb copy is restricted to in-frame clones and leaves out a portion. D and trimming come from the DNA, and the V and J calls and clone size come from that table. The sample has about 230,000 clones, about nine tenths seen once; the top ten hold less than 3%. V trimming: 7 bases; J trimming: 5 bases; junction bases outside the gene matches: 13. The CDR3 length is 15 residues. CDR1 is LNHDA and CDR2 is SQIVND in the germline V gene (reference sequence).

Sequencing used peripheral blood. This rearrangement joins TRBV19 to TRBJ1-2, with TRBD1 identical over 7 bases. The TCR sequence derives from a man aged 30-40 years with COVID-19, enrolled during active disease. The CDR3 sequence: CASNSIRDSGYGYTF. In DNA, the CDR3 is TGTGCCAGTAACAGTATCCGGGACAGCGGATATGGCTACACCTTC. The entire variable domain, with the rest obtained from reference TRBV19 and TRBJ1-2, is as follows: DGGITQSPKYLFRKEGQNVTLSCEQNLNHDAMYWYRQDPGQGLRLIYYSQIVNDFQKGDIAEGYSVSREKKESFPLTVTSAQKNPTAFYLCASNSIRDSGYGYTFGSGTRLTVV.